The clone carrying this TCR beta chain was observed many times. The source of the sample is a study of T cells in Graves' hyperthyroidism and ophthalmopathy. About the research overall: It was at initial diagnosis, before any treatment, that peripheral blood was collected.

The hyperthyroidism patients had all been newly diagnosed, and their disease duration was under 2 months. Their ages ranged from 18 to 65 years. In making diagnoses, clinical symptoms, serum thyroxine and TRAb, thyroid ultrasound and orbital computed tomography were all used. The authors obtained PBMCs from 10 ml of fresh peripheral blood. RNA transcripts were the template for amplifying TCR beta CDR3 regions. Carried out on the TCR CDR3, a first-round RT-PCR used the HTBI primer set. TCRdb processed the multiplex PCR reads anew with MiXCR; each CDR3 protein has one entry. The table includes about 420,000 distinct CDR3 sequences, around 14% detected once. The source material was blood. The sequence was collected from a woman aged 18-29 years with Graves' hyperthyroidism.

CDR3: CASSQSHFTEAFF. The CDR3 nucleotides are TGTGCCAGCTCACAATCCCACTTCACTGAAGCTTTCTTT. V is TRBV18 and J is TRBJ1-1; D is unresolved. The CDR3 totals 13 residues. From germline, CDR1 is KGHSH and CDR2 LQKENI. The V and J ends lost 4 bases and 4 bases respectively, with 10 bases between them.